A single count supports the clone carrying this T cell receptor beta chain. The antigen remains unidentified. The sample belongs to a study of shared clonotypes between healthy human individuals. Findings of the study overall: Non-shared clonotypes had lower generation probabilities than those shared by all four donors. Investigators collected only blood, and repertoires in tissues likely differ.

Profiling relied on immunoSEQ multiplex PCR, and the TCRdb table lists in-frame clones only, not all of them. The table shows around 700,000 clones, with 72% occurring only once. Splitting the CD4+ cells yielded a CD45RA+ naive subset and a CD45RA-negative memory subset. Germline-derived CDR1 and CDR2 are SGDLS and YYNGEE. This CDR3 is 13 amino acids long. Trimming left V 4 bases short and J 1 base short, with 8 bases between. The V gene is TRBV9, the J gene TRBJ2-5; D is unresolved. This clonotype was obtained from a woman in her 30s in good health. Sequenced: memory CD4+ T cells sorted from blood. The subset here: CD45RA-negative fraction. CDR3 nucleotides: TGTGCCAGCAGCAAAAACTCCCAAGAGACCCAGTACTTC. Translation: CASSKNSQETQYF.